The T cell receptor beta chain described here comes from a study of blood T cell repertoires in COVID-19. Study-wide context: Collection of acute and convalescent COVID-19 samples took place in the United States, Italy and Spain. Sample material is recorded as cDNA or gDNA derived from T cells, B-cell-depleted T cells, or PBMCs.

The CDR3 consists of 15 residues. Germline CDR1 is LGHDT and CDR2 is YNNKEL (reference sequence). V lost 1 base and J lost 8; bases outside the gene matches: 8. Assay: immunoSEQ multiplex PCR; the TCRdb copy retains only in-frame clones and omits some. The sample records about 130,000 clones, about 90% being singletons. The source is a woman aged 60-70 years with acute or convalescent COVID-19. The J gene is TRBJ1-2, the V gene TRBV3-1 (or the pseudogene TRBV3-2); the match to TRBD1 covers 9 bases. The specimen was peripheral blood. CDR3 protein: CASSQAPGTGRGYTF. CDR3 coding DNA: TGTGCCAGCAGCCAAGCTCCCGGGACAGGGAGGGGCTACACCTTC.